One and the same sample provided the 31 T cell receptor beta chains below, sequenced in a study of shared clonotypes between healthy human individuals. This table comes from immunoSEQ multiplex PCR, and its TCRdb copy is limited to in-frame clones, with some not included. The table lists approximately 1.5 million clones, 98% of them singletons, with approximately 0.4% in the top ten. Sequencing was done on a sample of naive CD4+ T cells sorted from blood. Subset meaning: CD45RA+ positively selected. Receptor source: a man aged 25 to 40 in good health.

The CDR3 nucleotides are TGCGCCAGCAGCACAACCAACGGTTTTTTGAACACCGGGGAGCTGTTTTTT. The encoded protein is CASSTTNGFLNTGELFF. This chain uses TRBV5-1 with TRBJ2-2; D is undetermined. Germline CDR1 is SGHRS and CDR2 is YFSETQ. CDR3 length: 17 amino acids. The V and J ends lost 4 bases and 1 base respectively, with 17 bases between them. The variable domain in full, completed from reference TRBV5-1 and TRBJ2-2, reads KAGVTQTPRYLIKTRGQQVTLSCSPISGHRSVSWYQQTPGQGLQFLFEYFSETQRNKGNFPGRFSGRQFSNSRSEMNVSTLELGDSALYLCASSTTNGFLNTGELFFGEGSRLTVL.

The chain has TRBV5-4 and TRBJ1-2; no firm D call. V shed 5 bases and J shed 3 bases, with 11 bases lying between them. The length of the CDR3 is 13 residues. Germline V lookup: CDR1 SGHNT, CDR2 YYREEE (reference sequence). CDR3 in amino acids: CASRSGSDYGYTF. The CDR3 coding sequence is TGTGCCAGCAGGTCCGGGTCGGACTATGGCTACACCTTC.

The gene calls are TRBV28 and TRBJ2-5, with D perhaps matching TRBD2 (5 bases). Trimming cost V 3 bases and J 0 bases, with 11 bases left between them. This CDR3 has 15 residues. The germline gives CDR1 MDHEN, CDR2 SYDVKM. The CDR3 DNA reads as TGTGCCAGCAGTTTGGGGTTAGCGTACCAAGAGACCCAGTACTTC. Translation: CASSLGLAYQETQYF.

The chain has TRBV4-1 and TRBJ1-4; no firm D call. V was trimmed by 1 base and J by 4 bases, leaving 10 bases between them. Germline CDR1 is MGHRA and CDR2 is YSYEKL. CDR3 length: 15 residues. The CDR3 bases are TGCGCCAGCAGCCAAGTATTCGGGTTTAATGAAAAACTGTTTTTT. Translated: CASSQVFGFNEKLFF.

J is TRBJ2-7 and V is TRBV27; 8 bases fit TRBD1. Per the germline V gene, CDR1 is MNHEY and CDR2 is SMNVEV (reference sequence). The length of the CDR3 is 15 residues. The V and J ends lost 7 bases and 2 bases, in that order; junction bases with no gene match: 10. The CDR3 region has the DNA TGTGCCAGCAACAAAAGGTGGACAGGGCCCTACGAGCAGTACTTC. Protein sequence: CASNKRWTGPYEQYF.

This chain links TRBV19 with TRBJ2-7; 15 positions agree with TRBD2. The germline CDR1 and CDR2 sequences are LNHDA and SQIVND (reference sequence). This CDR3 comprises 15 residues. Trimming took 5 bases from V and 2 from J; bases not matched to a gene: 1. CDR3 region: CASSGTSGRPYEQYF. The CDR3 coding sequence is TGTGCCAGTAGTGGGACTAGCGGGAGGCCCTACGAGCAGTACTTC.

This chain connects TRBV7-9 to TRBJ1-2; D ambiguous. Trimming pared 1 base from V and 6 bases from J, leaving 9 bases between. This CDR3 contains 13 residues. CDR1 and CDR2 (germline): SEHNR, FQNEAQ (reference sequence). The CDR3 DNA follows: TGTGCCAGCAGCTTAGTGAACGGGGATGGCTACACCTTC. This sequence encodes CASSLVNGDGYTF. The complete variable domain, with remaining parts taken from reference TRBV7-9 and TRBJ1-2, reads DTGVSQNPRHKITKRGQNVTFRCDPISEHNRLYWYRQTLGQGPEFLTYFQNEAQLEKSRLLSDRFSAERPKGSFSTLEIQRTEQGDSAMYLCASSLVNGDGYTFGSGTRLTVV.

The chain links TRBV7-2 to TRBJ2-7, with 8 nucleotides matching TRBD1. The trim removed 5 bases at V and 3 bases at J, leaving 6 bases unmatched. Germline lookup yields CDR1 SGHTA and CDR2 FQGNSA. This CDR3 is 14 amino acids long. CDR3 residues: CASSRQGQGYEQYF. Written as DNA, the CDR3 is TGTGCCAGCAGCCGACAAGGACAGGGCTACGAGCAGTACTTC.

The rearrangement joins TRBV28 to TRBJ2-7; 9 bases match TRBD1. The germline gives CDR1 MDHEN, CDR2 SYDVKM. The CDR3 is 18 amino acids. The ends lost 3 bases at V and 0 bases at J; junction bases unmatched: 12. CDR3 region: CASSFGHRDRVYSYEQYF. The CDR3 DNA follows: TGTGCCAGCAGTTTTGGACATAGGGACAGGGTTTACTCCTACGAGCAGTACTTC.

The rearrangement joins TRBV5-1 to TRBJ2-7; no clear D gene. The length of the CDR3 is 17 residues. CDR1 is SGHRS, CDR2 YFSETQ, per germline. The ends were cut back, 0 bases at V and 3 bases at J, with 19 bases in the middle. As DNA, the CDR3 is TGCGCCAGCAGCTTGGGACATCTCGTCGGTGGGCACTACGAGCAGTACTTC. Amino acid sequence: CASSLGHLVGGHYEQYF.

This chain joins TRBV18 and TRBJ1-5; TRBD1 matches at 7 bases. Germline CDR1 is KGHSH and CDR2 is LQKENI. Trimming at V came to 3 bases and at J to 8 bases, leaving 4 bases not matched to a gene. CDR3 size: 13 residues. For the CDR3, the DNA is TGTGCCAGCTCACCGAGAGGGACAGAGCCCCAGCATTTT. Its protein is CASSPRGTEPQHF.

In nucleotides, the CDR3 is TGCGCCAGCAGCTTGGGTAGTCTAGCGGGGGACAATGAGCAGTTCTTC. It encodes CASSLGSLAGDNEQFF. The chain employs TRBV5-1 and TRBJ2-1, with 10 bases aligning to TRBD2. Looked up from germline, CDR1 is SGHRS and CDR2 is YFSETQ. V was pared by 0 bases and J by 5 bases, with 5 bases of the junction left unmatched. CDR3 length: 16 amino acids.

The rearrangement joins TRBV7-3 to TRBJ2-3, with D uncertain. V gave up 0 bases and J gave up 0 bases, with 7 bases separating them. CDR1 and CDR2 from the germline V gene are SGHTA and FQGTGA. This CDR3 has 15 amino acids. The CDR3: CASSLTDGSTDTQYF. The CDR3 bases are TGTGCCAGCAGCTTAACGGACGGGAGCACAGATACGCAGTATTTT.

The gene calls are TRBV5-4 and TRBJ1-1, with 7 bases that match TRBD1. V was clipped by 0 bases and J by 7 bases; unmatched bases: 0. This CDR3 has 12 residues. CDR1 and CDR2 from the germline V gene are SGHNT and YYREEE (reference sequence). The CDR3 DNA is TGTGCCAGCAGCTTGGGACAGGGTGAAGCTTTCTTT. Translating gives CASSLGQGEAFF.

V usage is TRBV25-1 and J usage is TRBJ2-1; 14 bases align to TRBD2. There are 15 residues in the CDR3. The germline V gene encodes CDR1 MGHDK and CDR2 SYGVNS. J gave up 8 bases and V 11 bases, and 11 bases lay outside the gene matches. CDR3 coding DNA: TGTGCCCGACCGGGACTAGCGGGAGAAACCCATGAGCAGTTCTTC. Protein: CARPGLAGETHEQFF.

The chain has TRBV18 and TRBJ2-1; D is possibly TRBD2 (5 bases). The CDR3 is 15 residues long. Germline V gene lookup returns CDR1 KGHSH and CDR2 LQKENI. The germline V and J ends were trimmed by 2 bases and 4 bases, with 12 bases remaining between them. CDR3 DNA sequence: TGTGCCAGCTCACCATATAACGGGGATTACAATGAGCAGTTCTTC. This encodes CASSPYNGDYNEQFF.

The CDR3 sequence is CASKVYGYTF. DNA of the CDR3: TGTGCCAGCAAAGTCTATGGCTACACCTTC. This sequence joins TRBV6-1 and TRBJ1-2; the D is unclear. With 7 bases removed from V and 4 bases from J, the gap between germline ends came to 4 bases. This CDR3 spans 10 amino acids. Looked up from germline, CDR1 is MNHNS and CDR2 is SASEGT.

This rearrangement joins TRBV30 to TRBJ2-1; the D gene is possibly TRBD2 (6 bases). V was cut by 3 bases and J by 5 bases, with 11 bases left in between. CDR1 is GTSNPN, CDR2 SVGIG, per germline (reference sequence). This CDR3 has 13 amino acids. The CDR3 DNA sequence: TGTGCCTGGAGGTCGACTAGTGACAATGAGCAGTTCTTC. It codes for CAWRSTSDNEQFF.

The chain couples TRBV9 to TRBJ2-5; TRBD1 agrees at 7 bases. The CDR3 loop spans 15 amino acids. V lost 0 bases and J lost 4; bases outside the gene matches: 6. Germline V gene lookup returns CDR1 SGDLS and CDR2 YYNGEE. The CDR3 DNA sequence: TGTGCCAGCAGCGTAGCCGAGACAGGGTTAGAGACCCAGTACTTC. It is translated as CASSVAETGLETQYF.

The chain is built from TRBV7-2 and TRBJ2-3, with D perhaps TRBD2 (6 bases). V lost 0 bases, J lost 4 bases, and 20 bases lay in between. The CDR3 covers 18 residues. CDR1 is SGHTA and CDR2 is FQGNSA in the germline V gene. The CDR3 DNA sequence: TGTGCCAGCAGCTTAGCGTTTAAGCGGGCCGGTGGGCCAGATACGCAGTATTTT. Translated, it gives CASSLAFKRAGGPDTQYF.

V usage is TRBV4-3 and J usage is TRBJ2-1; D may be TRBD2 (5 bases). Germline V lookup: CDR1 LGHNA, CDR2 YSLEER. CDR3 length equals 15 residues. The V and J ends lost 2 bases and 0 bases respectively, with 8 bases between them. The CDR3 coding sequence is TGCGCCAGCAGCCAACAGCGGAGCTCCTACAATGAGCAGTTCTTC. It is translated as CASSQQRSSYNEQFF.

This chain links TRBV29-1 with TRBJ2-7, with 7 bases identical to TRBD1. The trim removed 6 bases at V and 2 bases at J, leaving 10 bases unmatched. Germline V gene data show CDR1 as SQVTM and CDR2 as ANQGSEA. CDR3 length equals 14 residues. This chain's CDR3 is CSVTDRASTYEQYF. The CDR3 coding sequence is TGCAGCGTCACCGACAGGGCTTCTACCTACGAGCAGTACTTC.

The chain recombines TRBV28 with TRBJ1-5; TRBD1 aligns across 7 bases. The CDR3 runs to 14 residues. J was trimmed by 6 bases and V by 5 bases; bases with no gene match: 7. Germline V gives CDR1 MDHEN, CDR2 SYDVKM. DNA of the CDR3: TGTGCCAGCAGTCTTCGACAGGGAATTCAGCCCCAGCATTTT. Translation: CASSLRQGIQPQHF.

This chain connects TRBV19 to TRBJ2-5, with D tentatively TRBD1 or TRBD2 (5 bases each). The CDR3 is made up of 14 amino acids. From germline, CDR1 is LNHDA and CDR2 SQIVND (reference sequence). Trimming left V 6 bases short and J 3 bases short, with 14 bases between. This chain's CDR3 is CASSPGTRKETQYF. The DNA for the CDR3 is TGTGCCAGTAGCCCCGGGACCCGAAAAGAGACCCAGTACTTC.

The chain joins TRBV2 to TRBJ2-7, with D possibly being TRBD1 (5 bases). Trimming took off 6 bases at V and 0 bases at J, with 12 bases between the two ends. The CDR3 contains 14 residues. The germline V gene has CDR1 SNHLY and CDR2 FYNNEI. In DNA form, the CDR3 reads TGTGCCAGCAGGGACACCTCACGCTCCTACGAGCAGTACTTC. It encodes CASRDTSRSYEQYF.

This clone was detected once. One junction end does not reproduce the germline sequence, and a read error may be involved. V and J are TRBV28 and TRBJ1-2; D gene unclear. CDR1 is MDHEN, CDR2 SYDVKM, per germline. The CDR3 is made up of 11 amino acids. CDR3 nucleotide sequence: TGTGCCAGCAGTGAGGTTCCCACGCGGGTCTTC. Amino acids: CASSEVPTRVF.

Turning to this clone: The sample carries other DNA sequences with the same CDR3. The rearrangement links TRBV9 to TRBJ2-2; 10 bases fit TRBD1. CDR1 and CDR2 (germline): SGDLS, YYNGEE. This CDR3 region has 18 residues. V gave up 4 bases and J gave up 0 bases; unmatched junction bases: 9. CDR3 nucleotides: TGTGCCAGCAGCCCAACGACAGGGGGCATTACGAACACCGGGGAGCTGTTTTTT. Translated, it gives CASSPTTGGITNTGELFF. Full variable domain (outside the CDR3, taken from reference TRBV9 and TRBJ2-2): DSGVTQTPKHLITATGQRVTLRCSPRSGDLSVYWYQQSLDQGLQFLIQYYNGEERAKGNILERFSAQQFPDLHSELNLSSLELGDSALYFCASSPTTGGITNTGELFFGEGSRLTVL.

The V and J genes are TRBV9 and TRBJ2-1, with D perhaps TRBD1 (5 bases). In germline, CDR1 is SGDLS, CDR2 YYNGEE. Trimming took 1 base from V and 4 from J, leaving 9 bases between them. The CDR3 length is 14 residues. Written as DNA, the CDR3 is TGTGCCAGCAGCGTATTTGACAGATACAATGAGCAGTTCTTC. Translation gives CASSVFDRYNEQFF.

This rearrangement joins TRBV9 to TRBJ2-7; D might be TRBD2 (6 bases). This CDR3 has 18 amino acids. Trimming removed 3 bases from V and 4 bases from J, with 26 bases in between. Germline V gene sequence: CDR1 SGDLS, CDR2 YYNGEE. The CDR3 DNA reads as TGTGCCAGCAGCGGACGGGACTCCACAAGCCCTAGTGGTTACGAGCAGTACTTC. Residues: CASSGRDSTSPSGYEQYF.

The CDR3 coding sequence is TGTGCCAGCAGCTCCCGGACAGTTACTGAAGCTTTCTTT. This gives the protein CASSSRTVTEAFF. The chain couples TRBV7-2 to TRBJ1-1, with D perhaps matching TRBD1 (6 bases). V shed 4 bases and J shed 5 bases, with 11 bases lying between them. Germline V gives CDR1 SGHTA, CDR2 FQGNSA. The CDR3 totals 13 residues.

The chain employs TRBV7-9 and TRBJ2-7, with 7 bases aligning to TRBD1. The CDR3 totals 15 residues. V dropped 5 bases and J dropped 6; count of bases not matched to a gene: 13. From germline, CDR1 is SEHNR and CDR2 FQNEAQ (reference sequence). The CDR3 nucleotides read TGTGCCAGCAGCCCACGACAGGGCGAAAATCCCGAGCAGTACTTC. Translated: CASSPRQGENPEQYF.